The entry below describes one TCR beta chain. The antigen remains unidentified. Likely unrecorded immune exposures existed in these nominally healthy donors. The entry originates in a study of cytomegalovirus exposure and HLA in healthy donors. Broader study findings: CMV antigen specificity was confirmed in vitro for a few CMV-associated chains.

The PCR employed 60 Vbeta primers together with 13 Jbeta primers. The protocol was immunoSEQ multiplex PCR, while the TCRdb copy is restricted to in-frame clones and leaves out a portion. The sample lists about 120,000 clones; about four fifths were seen once. The source material was PBMCs. This receptor was obtained from a young man in good health and CMV-seropositive.

The CDR3 region has the DNA TGTGCCAGCTCAGCCGGGACAGGGTCTACTGAAGCTTTCTTT. Encoded protein: CASSAGTGSTEAFF. The chain uses TRBV18 and TRBJ1-1; 9 nucleotides align to TRBD1. With V trimmed by 5 bases and J by 5 bases, 6 bases remained unmatched. The CDR3 contains 14 residues. Germline lookup yields CDR1 KGHSH and CDR2 LQKENI.